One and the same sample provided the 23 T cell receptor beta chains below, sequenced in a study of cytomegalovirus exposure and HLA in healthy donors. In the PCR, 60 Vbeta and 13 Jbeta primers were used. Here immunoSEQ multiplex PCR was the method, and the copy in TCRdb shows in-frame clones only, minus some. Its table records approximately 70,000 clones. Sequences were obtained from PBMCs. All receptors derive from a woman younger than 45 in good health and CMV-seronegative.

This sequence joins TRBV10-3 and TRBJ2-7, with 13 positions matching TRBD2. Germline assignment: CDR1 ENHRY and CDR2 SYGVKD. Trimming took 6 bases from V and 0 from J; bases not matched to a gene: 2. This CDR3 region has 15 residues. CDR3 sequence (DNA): TGTGCCATCAGGGGGACTAGCGGGGCCTCCTACGAGCAGTACTTC. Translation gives CAIRGTSGASYEQYF.

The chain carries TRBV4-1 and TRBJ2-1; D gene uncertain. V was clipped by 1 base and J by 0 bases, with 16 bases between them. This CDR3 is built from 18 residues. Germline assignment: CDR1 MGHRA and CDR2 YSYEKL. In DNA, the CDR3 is TGCGCCAGCAGCCAAGGGCGGCAGATGAGCGCCTCCTACAATGAGCAGTTCTTC. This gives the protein CASSQGRQMSASYNEQFF.

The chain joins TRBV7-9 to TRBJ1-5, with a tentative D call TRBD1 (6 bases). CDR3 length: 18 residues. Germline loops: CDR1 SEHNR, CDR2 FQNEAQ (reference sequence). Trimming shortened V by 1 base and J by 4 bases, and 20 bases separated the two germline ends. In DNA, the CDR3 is TGTGCCAGCAGCTTAGGGAAACAGGGAGACTCAGGTAATCAGCCCCAGCATTTT. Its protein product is CASSLGKQGDSGNQPQHF.

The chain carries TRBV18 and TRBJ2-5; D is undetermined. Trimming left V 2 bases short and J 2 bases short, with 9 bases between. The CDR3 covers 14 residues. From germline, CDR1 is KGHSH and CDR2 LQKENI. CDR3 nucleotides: TGTGCCAGCTCACCAAGTCAGGCGCAAGAGACCCAGTACTTC. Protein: CASSPSQAQETQYF.

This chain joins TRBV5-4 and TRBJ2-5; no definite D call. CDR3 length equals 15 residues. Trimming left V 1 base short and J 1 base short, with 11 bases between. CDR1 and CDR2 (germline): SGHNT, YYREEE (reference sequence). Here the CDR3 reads CASSLQIGAQETQYF. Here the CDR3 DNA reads TGTGCCAGCAGCTTGCAGATTGGAGCCCAAGAGACCCAGTACTTC.

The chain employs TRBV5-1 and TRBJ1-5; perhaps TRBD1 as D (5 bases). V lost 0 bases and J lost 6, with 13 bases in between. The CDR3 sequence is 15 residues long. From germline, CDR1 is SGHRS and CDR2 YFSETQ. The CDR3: CASSLGGGWGQPQHF. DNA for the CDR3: TGCGCCAGCAGCTTGGGGGGGGGATGGGGTCAGCCCCAGCATTTT.

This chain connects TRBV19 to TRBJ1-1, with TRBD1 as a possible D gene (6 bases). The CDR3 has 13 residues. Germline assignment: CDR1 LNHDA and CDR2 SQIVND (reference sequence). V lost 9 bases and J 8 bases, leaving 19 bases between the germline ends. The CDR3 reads CASKHRAAQEAFF. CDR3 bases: TGTGCCAGCAAACACAGGGCGGCGCAGGAAGCTTTCTTT.

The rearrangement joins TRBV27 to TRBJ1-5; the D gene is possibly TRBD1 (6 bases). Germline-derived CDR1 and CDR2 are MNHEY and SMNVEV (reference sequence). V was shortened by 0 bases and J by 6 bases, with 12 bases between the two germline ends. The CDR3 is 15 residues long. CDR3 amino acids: CASSLSPTGPQPQHF. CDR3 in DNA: TGTGCCAGCAGTTTATCGCCGACAGGACCTCAGCCCCAGCATTTT.

This CDR3 reads CASSPQTSGVVYEQYF. CDR3 sequence (DNA): TGTGCCAGCAGCCCCCAGACTAGCGGGGTAGTCTACGAGCAGTACTTC. The chain joins TRBV7-9 to TRBJ2-7; 11 nucleotides align to TRBD2. The germline V gene encodes CDR1 SEHNR and CDR2 FQNEAQ (reference sequence). V lost 5 bases to trimming and J lost 3 bases; unmatched junction nucleotides: 9. The CDR3 runs 16 residues. The entire variable domain, with the rest obtained from reference TRBV7-9 and TRBJ2-7, is as follows: DTGVSQNPRHKITKRGQNVTFRCDPISEHNRLYWYRQTLGQGPEFLTYFQNEAQLEKSRLLSDRFSAERPKGSFSTLEIQRTEQGDSAMYLCASSPQTSGVVYEQYFGPGTRLTVT.

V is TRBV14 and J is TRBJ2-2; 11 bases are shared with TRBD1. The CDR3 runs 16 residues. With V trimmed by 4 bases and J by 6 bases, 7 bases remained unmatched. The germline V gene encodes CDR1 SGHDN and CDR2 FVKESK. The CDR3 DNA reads TGTGCCAGCAGCCGGCTGGGACAGGGGGTGTCCGGGGAGCTGTTTTTT. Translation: CASSRLGQGVSGELFF.

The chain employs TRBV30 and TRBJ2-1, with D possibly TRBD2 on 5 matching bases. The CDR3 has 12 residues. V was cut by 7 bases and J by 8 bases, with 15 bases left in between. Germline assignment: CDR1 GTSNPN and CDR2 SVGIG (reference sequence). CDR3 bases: TGTGCCTCCCATAGCGCTTCCCATGAGCAGTTCTTC. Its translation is CASHSASHEQFF.

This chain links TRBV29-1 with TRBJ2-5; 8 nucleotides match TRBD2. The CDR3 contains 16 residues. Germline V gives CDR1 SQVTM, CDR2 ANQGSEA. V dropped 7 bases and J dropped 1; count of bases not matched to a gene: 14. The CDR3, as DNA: TGCAGCGCTGGGCGCGGGGGGCATTGGGTCCAAGAGACCCAGTACTTC. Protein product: CSAGRGGHWVQETQYF.

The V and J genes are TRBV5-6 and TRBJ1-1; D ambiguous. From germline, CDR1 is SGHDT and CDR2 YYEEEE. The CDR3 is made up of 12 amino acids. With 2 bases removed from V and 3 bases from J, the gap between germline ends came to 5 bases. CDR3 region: CASSFQDTEAFF. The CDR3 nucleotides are TGTGCCAGCAGCTTTCAGGACACTGAAGCTTTCTTT.

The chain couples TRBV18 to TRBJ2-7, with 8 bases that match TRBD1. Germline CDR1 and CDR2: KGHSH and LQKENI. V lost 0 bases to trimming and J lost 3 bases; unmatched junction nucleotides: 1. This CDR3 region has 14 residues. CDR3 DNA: TGTGCCAGCTCACCACCTGGACAGGGCTACGAGCAGTACTTC. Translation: CASSPPGQGYEQYF.

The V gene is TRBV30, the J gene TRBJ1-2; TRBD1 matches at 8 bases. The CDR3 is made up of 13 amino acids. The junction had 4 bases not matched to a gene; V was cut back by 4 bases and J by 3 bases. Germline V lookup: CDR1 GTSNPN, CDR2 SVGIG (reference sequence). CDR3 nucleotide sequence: TGTGCCTGGACCGGGACAGGATACTATGGCTACACCTTC. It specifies CAWTGTGYYGYTF.

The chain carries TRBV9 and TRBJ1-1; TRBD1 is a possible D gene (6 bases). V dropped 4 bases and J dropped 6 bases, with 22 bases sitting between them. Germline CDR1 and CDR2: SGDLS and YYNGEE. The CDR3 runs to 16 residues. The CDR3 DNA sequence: TGTGCCAGCAGCTCCCGCCCAGGCACAGGGCTCCCTGAAGCTTTCTTT. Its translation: CASSSRPGTGLPEAFF. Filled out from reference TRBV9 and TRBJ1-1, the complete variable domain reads DSGVTQTPKHLITATGQRVTLRCSPRSGDLSVYWYQQSLDQGLQFLIQYYNGEERAKGNILERFSAQQFPDLHSELNLSSLELGDSALYFCASSSRPGTGLPEAFFGQGTRLTVV.

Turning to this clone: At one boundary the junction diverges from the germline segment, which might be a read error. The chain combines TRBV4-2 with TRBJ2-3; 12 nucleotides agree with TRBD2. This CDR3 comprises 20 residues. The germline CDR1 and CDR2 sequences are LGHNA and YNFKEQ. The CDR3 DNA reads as TGTGCCAGCAGCCAAGATCCTAGCGGGAGGGCCGGTCGTTGGACAGATAAGCAGTATTTT. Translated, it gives CASSQDPSGRAGRWTDKQYF.

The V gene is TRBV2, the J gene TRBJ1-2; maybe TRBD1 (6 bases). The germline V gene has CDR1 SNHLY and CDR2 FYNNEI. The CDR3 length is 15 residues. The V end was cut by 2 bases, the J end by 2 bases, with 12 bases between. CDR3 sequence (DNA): TGTGCCAGCAGTGAATTGCAGGGGTCCAACTATGGCTACACCTTC. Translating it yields CASSELQGSNYGYTF.

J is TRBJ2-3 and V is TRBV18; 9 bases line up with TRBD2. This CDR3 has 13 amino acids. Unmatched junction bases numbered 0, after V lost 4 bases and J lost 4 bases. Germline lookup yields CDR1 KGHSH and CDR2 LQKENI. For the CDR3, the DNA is TGTGCCAGCTCACGCGGGGGGGCAGATACGCAGTATTTT. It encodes CASSRGGADTQYF. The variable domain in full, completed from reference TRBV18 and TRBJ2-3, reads NAGVMQNPRHLVRRRGQEARLRCSPMKGHSHVYWYRQLPEEGLKFMVYLQKENIIDESGMPKERFSAEFPKEGPSILRIQQVVRGDSAAYFCASSRGGADTQYFGPGTRLTVL.

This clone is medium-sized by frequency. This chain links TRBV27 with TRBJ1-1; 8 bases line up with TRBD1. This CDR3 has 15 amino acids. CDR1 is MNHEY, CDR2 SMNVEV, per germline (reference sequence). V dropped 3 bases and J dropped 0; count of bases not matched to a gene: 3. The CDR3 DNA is TGTGCCAGCAGTTTTGGGACAGGACTGAACACTGAAGCTTTCTTT. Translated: CASSFGTGLNTEAFF.

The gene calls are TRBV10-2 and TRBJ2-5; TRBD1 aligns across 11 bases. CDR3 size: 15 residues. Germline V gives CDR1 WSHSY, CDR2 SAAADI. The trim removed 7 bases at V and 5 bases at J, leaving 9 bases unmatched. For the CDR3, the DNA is TGCGCCAGCACCACAGGGACAGGGGGTAGGGAGACCCAGTACTTC. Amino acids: CASTTGTGGRETQYF.

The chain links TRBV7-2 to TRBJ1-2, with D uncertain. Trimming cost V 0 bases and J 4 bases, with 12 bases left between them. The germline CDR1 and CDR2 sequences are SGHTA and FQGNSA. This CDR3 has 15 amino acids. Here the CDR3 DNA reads TGTGCCAGCAGCTTAGCCATGGGCCTCTTCTATGGCTACACCTTC. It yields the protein CASSLAMGLFYGYTF.

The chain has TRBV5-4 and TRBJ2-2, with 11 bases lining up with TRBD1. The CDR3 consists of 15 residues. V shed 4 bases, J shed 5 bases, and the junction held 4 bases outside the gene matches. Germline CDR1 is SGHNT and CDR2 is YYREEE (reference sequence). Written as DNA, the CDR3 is TGTGCCAGCAGCCTCTGGGACAGGGGGACCGGGGAGCTGTTTTTT. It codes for CASSLWDRGTGELFF.